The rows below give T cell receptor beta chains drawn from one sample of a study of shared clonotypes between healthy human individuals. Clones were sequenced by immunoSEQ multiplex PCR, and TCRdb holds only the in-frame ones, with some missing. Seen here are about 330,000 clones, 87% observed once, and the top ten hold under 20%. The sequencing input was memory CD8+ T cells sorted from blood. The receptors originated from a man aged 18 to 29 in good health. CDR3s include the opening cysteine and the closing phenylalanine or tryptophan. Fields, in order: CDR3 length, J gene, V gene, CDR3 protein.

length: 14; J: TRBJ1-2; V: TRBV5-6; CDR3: CASSSPGVTYGYTF
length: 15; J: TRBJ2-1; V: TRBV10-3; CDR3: CAISDLGTDYNEQFF
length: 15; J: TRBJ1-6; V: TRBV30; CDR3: CAWRDRETHNSPLHF
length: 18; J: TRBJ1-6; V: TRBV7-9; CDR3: CASSLRIYFGSYNSPLHF
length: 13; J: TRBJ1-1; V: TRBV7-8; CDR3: CASSEPGQGPGGF
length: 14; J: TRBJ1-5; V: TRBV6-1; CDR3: CASRADSPRQPQHF
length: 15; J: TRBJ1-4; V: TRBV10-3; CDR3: CAISRFEGSGEKLFF
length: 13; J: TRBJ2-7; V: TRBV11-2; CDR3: CASSFTGTYEQYF
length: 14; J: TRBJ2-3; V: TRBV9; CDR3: CASNIGSSTDTQYF
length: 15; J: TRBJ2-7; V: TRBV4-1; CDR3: CASSLGDRGTYEQYF
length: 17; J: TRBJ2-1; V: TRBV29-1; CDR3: CSVEQWGGRLPYNEQFF
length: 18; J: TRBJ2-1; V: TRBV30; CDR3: CAWSVGQGLLDSLVEQFF
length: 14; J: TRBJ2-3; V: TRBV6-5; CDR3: CASSYGEKGRPEYF
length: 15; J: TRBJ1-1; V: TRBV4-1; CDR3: CASSSRGGLNTEAFF
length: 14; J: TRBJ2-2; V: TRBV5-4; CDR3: CASSLVPNTGELFF
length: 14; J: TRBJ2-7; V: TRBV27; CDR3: CASTVAGGPGEQYF
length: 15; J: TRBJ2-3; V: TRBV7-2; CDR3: CASSLSSPITDTQYF
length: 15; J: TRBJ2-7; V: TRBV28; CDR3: CASRISGRGYYEQYF
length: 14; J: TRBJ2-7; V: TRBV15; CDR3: CATSPGTGAYEQYF
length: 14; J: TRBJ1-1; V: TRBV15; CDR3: CATSRVQGFGEAFF
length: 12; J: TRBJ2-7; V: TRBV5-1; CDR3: CASSLEGLEQYF
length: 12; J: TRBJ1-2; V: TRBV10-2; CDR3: CASNTDNYGYTF
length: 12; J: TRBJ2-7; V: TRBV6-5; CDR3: CASSFRGYEQYF
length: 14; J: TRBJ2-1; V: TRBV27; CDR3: CASRSGSNYNEQFF
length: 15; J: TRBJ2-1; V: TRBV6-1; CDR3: CASHPKGRVYNEQFF
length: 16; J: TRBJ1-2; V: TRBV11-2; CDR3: CASSSTRTGGNYGYTF
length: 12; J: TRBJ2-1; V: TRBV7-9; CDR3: CASSHGSNEQFF
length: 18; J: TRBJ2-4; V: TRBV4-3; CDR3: CASSQGLLNSVAKNIQYF
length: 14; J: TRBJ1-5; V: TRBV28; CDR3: CASSLGREGQPQHF
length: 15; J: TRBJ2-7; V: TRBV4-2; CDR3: CASSLHRDFGYEQYF
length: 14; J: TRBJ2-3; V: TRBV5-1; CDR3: CASSSGQGADTQYF
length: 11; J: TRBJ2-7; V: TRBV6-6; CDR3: CASSYSGEQYF
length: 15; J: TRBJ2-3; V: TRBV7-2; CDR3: CASSLGVRSIDTQYF
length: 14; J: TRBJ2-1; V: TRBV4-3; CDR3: CASSQFQGYNEQFF
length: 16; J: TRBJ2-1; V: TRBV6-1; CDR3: CASSEAAGGFSNEQFF
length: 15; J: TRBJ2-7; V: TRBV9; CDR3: CASSVDGQGAYEQYF
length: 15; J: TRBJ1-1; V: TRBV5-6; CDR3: CASSFAGTGKPEAFF
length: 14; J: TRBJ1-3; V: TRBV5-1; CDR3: CASSLRDSGNTIYF
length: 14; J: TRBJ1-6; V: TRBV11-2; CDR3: CASSLGDSNSPLHF
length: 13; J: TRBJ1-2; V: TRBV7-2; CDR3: CASSLSDYYGYTF
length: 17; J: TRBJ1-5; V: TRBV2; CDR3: CASSESGLSWGNQPQHF
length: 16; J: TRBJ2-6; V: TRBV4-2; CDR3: CASTTGALSGANVLTF
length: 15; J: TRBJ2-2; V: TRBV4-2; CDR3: CASSLQATNTGELFF
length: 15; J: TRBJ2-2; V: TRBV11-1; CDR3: CASSTGAYGTGELFF
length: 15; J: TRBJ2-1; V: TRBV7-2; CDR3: CASSLARVGSNEQFF
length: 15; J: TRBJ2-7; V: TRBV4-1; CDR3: CASSQPRQGIDEQYF
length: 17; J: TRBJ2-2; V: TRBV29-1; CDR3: CSVEEPQGWGNTGELFF
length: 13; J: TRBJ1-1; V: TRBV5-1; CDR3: CASSLGGSPEAFF
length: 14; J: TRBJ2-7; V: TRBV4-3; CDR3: CASSTSRWSYEQYF
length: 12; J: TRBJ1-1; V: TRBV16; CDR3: CASSQMNTEAFF
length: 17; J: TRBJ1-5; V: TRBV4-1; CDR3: CASSDRDLLDSNQPQHF
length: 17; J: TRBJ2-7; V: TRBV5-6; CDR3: CASSSPGLAGSTYEQYF
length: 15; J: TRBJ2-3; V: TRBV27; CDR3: CASSRTSPWTDTQYF
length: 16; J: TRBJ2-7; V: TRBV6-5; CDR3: CASSYLRALDGYEQYF
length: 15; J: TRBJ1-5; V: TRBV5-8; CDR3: CASSFTGQLYQPQHF
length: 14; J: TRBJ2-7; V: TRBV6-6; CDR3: CASSYDSAVYEQYF
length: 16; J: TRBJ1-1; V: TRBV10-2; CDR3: CASSAIHRGRNTEAFF
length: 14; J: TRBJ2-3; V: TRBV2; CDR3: CASSDGGPMDTQYF
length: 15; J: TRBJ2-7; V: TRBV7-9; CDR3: CASSGRTPPPYEQYF
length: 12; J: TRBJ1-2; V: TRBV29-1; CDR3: CSVEIAGGGYTF